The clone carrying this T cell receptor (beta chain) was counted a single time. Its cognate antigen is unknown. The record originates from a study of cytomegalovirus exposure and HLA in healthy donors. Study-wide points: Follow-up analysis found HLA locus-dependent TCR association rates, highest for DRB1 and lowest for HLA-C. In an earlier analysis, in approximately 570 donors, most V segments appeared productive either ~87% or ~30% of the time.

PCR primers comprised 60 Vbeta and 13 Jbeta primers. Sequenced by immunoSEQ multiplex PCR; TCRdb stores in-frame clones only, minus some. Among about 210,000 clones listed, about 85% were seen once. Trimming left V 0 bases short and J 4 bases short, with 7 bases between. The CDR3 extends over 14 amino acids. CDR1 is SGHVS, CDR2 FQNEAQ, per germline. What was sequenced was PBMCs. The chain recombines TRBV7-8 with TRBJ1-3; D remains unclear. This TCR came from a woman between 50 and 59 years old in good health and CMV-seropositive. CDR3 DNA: TGTGCCAGCAGCTTAGCGGCTCACGGAAACACCATATATTTT. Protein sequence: CASSLAAHGNTIYF.